A selection of T cell receptor beta chains follows, all from one sample in a study of control samples from healthy donors and cancer patients. Sequenced by immunoSEQ multiplex PCR; TCRdb stores in-frame clones only, minus some. Of approximately 140,000 clones listed, roughly 92% were seen once; the top ten hold around 12%. The source material was blood. The receptor set was obtained from a man in his forties or fifties in good health. Each CDR3 is given with its conserved first and last residue. D genes are given only for firm matches. Clone size is given for some rows only: seen once, a few or many times, or a class if the clone is expanded.

j_gene: TRBJ2-1; v_gene: TRBV9; d_gene: NA; abundance: once; CDR3nt: TGTGCCAGCAGCCCCCCACGACTGAGCTCCTACAATGAGCAGTTCTTC; CDR3aa: CASSPPRLSSYNEQFF
j_gene: TRBJ1-5; v_gene: TRBV28; d_gene: TRBD1; abundance: NA; CDR3nt: TGTGCCAGCAGCTCCACAGGGGCTTATAGCAATCAGCCCCAGCATTTT; CDR3aa: CASSSTGAYSNQPQHF
j_gene: TRBJ1-2; v_gene: TRBV25-1; d_gene: NA; abundance: NA; CDR3nt: TGTGCCAGCAGTGGGCCTCGGGGTCTACACTATGGCTACACCTTC; CDR3aa: CASSGPRGLHYGYTF
j_gene: TRBJ2-7; v_gene: TRBV4-1; d_gene: TRBD2; abundance: NA; CDR3nt: TGCGCCAGCAGCCAAGCGACTAGCGAGCAATACGAGCAGTACTTC; CDR3aa: CASSQATSEQYEQYF
j_gene: TRBJ2-7; v_gene: TRBV6-1; d_gene: NA; abundance: NA; CDR3nt: TGTGCCAGCAGTGAAGCTTACTACGAGCAGTACTTC; CDR3aa: CASSEAYYEQYF
j_gene: TRBJ1-5; v_gene: TRBV2; d_gene: NA; abundance: NA; CDR3nt: TGTGCCAGCAAACCTCGGGACTTCTATCAGCCCCAGCATTTT; CDR3aa: CASKPRDFYQPQHF
j_gene: TRBJ2-4; v_gene: TRBV2; d_gene: NA; abundance: NA; CDR3nt: TGTGCCAGCATATTCGACAGAGAAATGAAAAACATTCAGTACTTC; CDR3aa: CASIFDREMKNIQYF
j_gene: TRBJ1-2; v_gene: TRBV7-3; d_gene: NA; abundance: NA; CDR3nt: TGTGCCAGCAGCTTTTTTGTCCCCGACTATGGCTACACCTTC; CDR3aa: CASSFFVPDYGYTF
j_gene: TRBJ1-1; v_gene: TRBV19; d_gene: NA; abundance: NA; CDR3nt: TGTGCCAGTAGTATTGGACGAAGTGAAGCTTTCTTT; CDR3aa: CASSIGRSEAFF
j_gene: TRBJ1-2; v_gene: TRBV29-1; d_gene: NA; abundance: NA; CDR3nt: TGCAGCGTTCCGACACCACTTACCTTC; CDR3aa: CSVPTPLTF
j_gene: TRBJ2-3; v_gene: TRBV28; d_gene: NA; abundance: NA; CDR3nt: TGTGCCAGCAGTTTGGCGGCCGCTGACGGGTCAGATACGCAGTATTTT; CDR3aa: CASSLAAADGSDTQYF
j_gene: TRBJ2-7; v_gene: TRBV9; d_gene: NA; abundance: NA; CDR3nt: TGTGCCAGCAGCGTAGGAGGAGTCGGCTACGAGCAGTACTTC; CDR3aa: CASSVGGVGYEQYF
j_gene: TRBJ1-2; v_gene: TRBV10-2; d_gene: NA; abundance: once; CDR3nt: TGCGCCACCCTAACCTCCGACAGTCCGGGGACCTATGGCTACACCTTC; CDR3aa: CATLTSDSPGTYGYTF
j_gene: TRBJ2-1; v_gene: TRBV18; d_gene: NA; abundance: NA; CDR3nt: TGTGCCAGCTCACCAGTCCAGGGCTCCTACAATGAGCAGTTCTTC; CDR3aa: CASSPVQGSYNEQFF
j_gene: TRBJ2-1; v_gene: TRBV10-3; d_gene: TRBD1; abundance: once; CDR3nt: TGTGCCATCAGGGACAGGGGCTATGAGCAGTTCTTC; CDR3aa: CAIRDRGYEQFF
j_gene: TRBJ2-2; v_gene: TRBV9; d_gene: TRBD2; abundance: NA; CDR3nt: TGTGCCAGCAGCGTAAGGGCTAGCGGGGGAACCGGGGAGCTGTTTTTT; CDR3aa: CASSVRASGGTGELFF
j_gene: TRBJ1-2; v_gene: TRBV15; d_gene: NA; abundance: NA; CDR3nt: TGTGCCACCAGCAGAGACAGACAGGCTGGCTACACCTTC; CDR3aa: CATSRDRQAGYTF
j_gene: TRBJ2-3; v_gene: TRBV7-6; d_gene: TRBD2; abundance: NA; CDR3nt: TGTGCCAGCAGCTTAGTCTCGATCACTCGAGCGGGGGTCGCAGATACGCAGTATTTT; CDR3aa: CASSLVSITRAGVADTQYF
j_gene: TRBJ2-5; v_gene: TRBV20-1; d_gene: TRBD1; abundance: NA; CDR3nt: TGCAGTGCTAGTCTCACTCTCGGGACAGGGGGTTTAGAGACCCAGTACTTC; CDR3aa: CSASLTLGTGGLETQYF
j_gene: TRBJ1-5; v_gene: TRBV6-2/TRBV6-3; d_gene: NA; abundance: NA; CDR3nt: TGTGCCAGCAGTTACGTAGGGGGGGTGCAGCCCCAGCATTTT; CDR3aa: CASSYVGGVQPQHF
j_gene: TRBJ1-2; v_gene: TRBV21-1; d_gene: NA; abundance: NA; CDR3nt: TGTGCCAGCAGGGGCAGGGAAACCTATGGCTACACCTTC; CDR3aa: CASRGRETYGYTF
j_gene: TRBJ2-7; v_gene: TRBV7-8; d_gene: TRBD1; abundance: NA; CDR3nt: TGTGCCAGCAGCTTAAGGGACAGAACCTACGAGCAGTACTTC; CDR3aa: CASSLRDRTYEQYF
j_gene: TRBJ2-1; v_gene: TRBV9; d_gene: TRBD1; abundance: NA; CDR3nt: TGTGCCAGCAGCGTAGAGGGCAGGGGGATCGATGAGCAGTTCTTC; CDR3aa: CASSVEGRGIDEQFF
j_gene: TRBJ1-3; v_gene: TRBV30; d_gene: NA; abundance: NA; CDR3nt: TGTGCCTGGAGTGTATTAATATTTGCCCGAACTTCTGGAAACACCATATATTTT; CDR3aa: CAWSVLIFARTSGNTIYF
j_gene: TRBJ1-2; v_gene: TRBV13; d_gene: TRBD1; abundance: NA; CDR3nt: TGTGCCAGCAGCTTATGGACAGGGGACTATGGCTACACCTTC; CDR3aa: CASSLWTGDYGYTF
j_gene: TRBJ2-1; v_gene: TRBV7-8; d_gene: TRBD2; abundance: NA; CDR3nt: TGTGCCAGCAGCCCCGGGACTAGCGGGAGAGGGAATGAGCAGTTCTTC; CDR3aa: CASSPGTSGRGNEQFF
j_gene: TRBJ1-2; v_gene: TRBV27; d_gene: NA; abundance: NA; CDR3nt: TGTGCCAGCAGTTTCCTAGGGGGGGGGAATGGCTACACCTTC; CDR3aa: CASSFLGGGNGYTF
j_gene: TRBJ1-6; v_gene: TRBV28; d_gene: TRBD1; abundance: NA; CDR3nt: TGTGCCAGCAGTTTGACAGGGGATAATTCACCCCTCCACTTT; CDR3aa: CASSLTGDNSPLHF
j_gene: TRBJ1-2; v_gene: TRBV6-5; d_gene: NA; abundance: NA; CDR3nt: TGTGCCAGCAGTTACTATAAGGGACATACCGACTATGGCTACACCTTC; CDR3aa: CASSYYKGHTDYGYTF
j_gene: TRBJ1-6; v_gene: TRBV12-2; d_gene: NA; abundance: NA; CDR3nt: TGTGCAAGTCGGGAAGTCCTAGCGCCTTCACCCCTCCACTTT; CDR3aa: CASREVLAPSPLHF
j_gene: TRBJ2-3; v_gene: TRBV7-6; d_gene: NA; abundance: NA; CDR3nt: TGTGCCAGCAGCGGAAAGACCGGACTCCCGTACTTTACAGATACGCAGTATTTT; CDR3aa: CASSGKTGLPYFTDTQYF
j_gene: TRBJ2-3; v_gene: TRBV14; d_gene: TRBD2; abundance: NA; CDR3nt: TGTGCCAGCAGCCAAGACTTGAGCGGGAGGGCCAGAGATACGCAGTATTTT; CDR3aa: CASSQDLSGRARDTQYF
j_gene: TRBJ1-4; v_gene: TRBV29-1; d_gene: NA; abundance: NA; CDR3nt: TGCAGCGTGCGCTTGGATGAAAAACTGTTTTTT; CDR3aa: CSVRLDEKLFF
j_gene: TRBJ1-2; v_gene: TRBV29-1; d_gene: NA; abundance: NA; CDR3nt: TGCAGCGGGGTAGCTAGAAACTATGGCTACACCTTC; CDR3aa: CSGVARNYGYTF
j_gene: TRBJ1-1; v_gene: TRBV14; d_gene: NA; abundance: NA; CDR3nt: TGTGCCAGCAGCCAAGATAGGTTCGCAGGGCTGAACACTGAAGCTTTCTTT; CDR3aa: CASSQDRFAGLNTEAFF
j_gene: TRBJ2-7; v_gene: TRBV13; d_gene: TRBD2; abundance: NA; CDR3nt: TGTGCCAGCAGCGCCCTACTAGCGGGAGTCCTCGAGCAGTACTTC; CDR3aa: CASSALLAGVLEQYF
j_gene: TRBJ1-2; v_gene: TRBV11-2; d_gene: TRBD1; abundance: NA; CDR3nt: TGTGCCAGCAGCTTAGATGACAGGGCCTATGGCTACACCTTC; CDR3aa: CASSLDDRAYGYTF
j_gene: TRBJ1-6; v_gene: TRBV6-6; d_gene: TRBD1; abundance: NA; CDR3nt: TGTGCCAGCAGTGCCCTGACAGGGCGTGATTCACCCCTCCACTTT; CDR3aa: CASSALTGRDSPLHF
j_gene: TRBJ2-7; v_gene: TRBV5-6; d_gene: NA; abundance: NA; CDR3nt: TGTGCCAGCAGCTTGGTGGTCCGATCCTACGAGCAGTACTTC; CDR3aa: CASSLVVRSYEQYF
j_gene: TRBJ2-7; v_gene: TRBV5-6; d_gene: NA; abundance: NA; CDR3nt: TGTGCCAGCAGCTTGGTGTGGGGCTCCTACGAGCAGTACTTC; CDR3aa: CASSLVWGSYEQYF
j_gene: TRBJ1-1; v_gene: TRBV6-5; d_gene: NA; abundance: NA; CDR3nt: TGTGCCAGCAGCCGTCCCTCCTTGTCCACTGAAGCTTTCTTT; CDR3aa: CASSRPSLSTEAFF
j_gene: TRBJ1-1; v_gene: TRBV10-1; d_gene: NA; abundance: NA; CDR3nt: TGCGCCAGCAGTACTCAGCTTAACACTGAAGCTTTCTTT; CDR3aa: CASSTQLNTEAFF
j_gene: TRBJ2-3; v_gene: TRBV6-1; d_gene: NA; abundance: NA; CDR3nt: TGTGCCAGCAGTGAAGAAGAGGGGGGATTCACAGATACGCAGTATTTT; CDR3aa: CASSEEEGGFTDTQYF
j_gene: TRBJ2-5; v_gene: TRBV4-2; d_gene: NA; abundance: NA; CDR3nt: TGTGCCAGCAGCCAAGAGGAAGGTAGACAAGAGACCCAGTACTTC; CDR3aa: CASSQEEGRQETQYF
j_gene: TRBJ1-2; v_gene: TRBV24-1; d_gene: NA; abundance: NA; CDR3nt: TGTGCCACCAGTGATCTCCCGAACTATGGCTACACCTTC; CDR3aa: CATSDLPNYGYTF
j_gene: TRBJ2-2; v_gene: TRBV5-1; d_gene: NA; abundance: NA; CDR3nt: TGCGCCAGCAGCTTGGAGCGGATACCGGGGGAGCTGTTTTTT; CDR3aa: CASSLERIPGELFF
j_gene: TRBJ1-5; v_gene: TRBV19; d_gene: NA; abundance: NA; CDR3nt: TGTGCCAGTAGTATGAACAGCGGTCCGCGACCCCAGCATTTT; CDR3aa: CASSMNSGPRPQHF
j_gene: TRBJ2-3; v_gene: TRBV9; d_gene: NA; abundance: NA; CDR3nt: TGTGCCAGCAGCGCTCAAGTTGAAGATACGCAGTATTTT; CDR3aa: CASSAQVEDTQYF
j_gene: TRBJ2-4; v_gene: TRBV18; d_gene: NA; abundance: NA; CDR3nt: TGTGCCAGCTCACTCGATGGTGAAGGCAAAAACATTCAGTACTTC; CDR3aa: CASSLDGEGKNIQYF
j_gene: TRBJ2-6; v_gene: TRBV5-1; d_gene: NA; abundance: few; CDR3nt: TGCGCCAGCAGCTTGTTCGCGTCCGCAGCATGGGTCAACGTCCTGACTTTC; CDR3aa: CASSLFASAAWVNVLTF
j_gene: TRBJ1-4; v_gene: TRBV5-6; d_gene: TRBD1; abundance: NA; CDR3nt: TGTGCCAGCAGCGCCGGGACAGACGCAACTAATGAAAAACTGTTTTTT; CDR3aa: CASSAGTDATNEKLFF
j_gene: TRBJ2-1; v_gene: TRBV4-1; d_gene: NA; abundance: NA; CDR3nt: TGCGCCAGCAGCCAAGACAGGGGTACTTACAATGAGCAGTTCTTC; CDR3aa: CASSQDRGTYNEQFF
j_gene: TRBJ1-6; v_gene: TRBV19; d_gene: NA; abundance: NA; CDR3nt: TGTGCCAGTAGTCCCCGAGGGGCAAGGGATTCACCCCTCCACTTT; CDR3aa: CASSPRGARDSPLHF
j_gene: TRBJ2-5; v_gene: TRBV7-3; d_gene: NA; abundance: NA; CDR3nt: TGTGCCAGCAGTCCCGGATCTGTGGAGACCCAGTACTTC; CDR3aa: CASSPGSVETQYF